The sequence of this T cell receptor beta chain was determined in a study of molecular identifiers for immune sequencing clone quantification. Study information: In replicates, RNA taken from 20,000 or 100,000 naive CD8 cells was divided five ways, and four portions underwent sequencing.

This clonotype was counted between two and nine times. This CDR3 spans 15 amino acids. Germline-derived CDR1 and CDR2 are MNHEY and SVGEGT. V dropped 4 bases and J dropped 3 bases, with 12 bases sitting between them. Preparation methods for the bulk TCR libraries were those previously described, with listed TCR primers. MiXCR was run by TCRdb on the PCR reads, yielding one entry per CDR3 protein. The sample includes hundreds of thousands of distinct CDR3 sequences, 20% of them seen just once. The clonotype was recovered from a human donor in good health. Some libraries in this study had Jurkat cell RNA spiked in. The chain uses TRBV6-2 or TRBV6-3 and TRBJ2-2; tentative D call: TRBD2 (5 bases). Sequencing was done on a sample of naive CD8+ T cells from blood, with Jurkat cell RNA spiked in. Subset described: FACS-sorted CD8+CD4-CCR7+CD45RA+ naive T cells. The CDR3 spells CASSSLDYYTGELFF. In DNA form, the CDR3 reads TGTGCCAGCAGTTCCCTCGACTATTACACCGGGGAGCTGTTTTTT.